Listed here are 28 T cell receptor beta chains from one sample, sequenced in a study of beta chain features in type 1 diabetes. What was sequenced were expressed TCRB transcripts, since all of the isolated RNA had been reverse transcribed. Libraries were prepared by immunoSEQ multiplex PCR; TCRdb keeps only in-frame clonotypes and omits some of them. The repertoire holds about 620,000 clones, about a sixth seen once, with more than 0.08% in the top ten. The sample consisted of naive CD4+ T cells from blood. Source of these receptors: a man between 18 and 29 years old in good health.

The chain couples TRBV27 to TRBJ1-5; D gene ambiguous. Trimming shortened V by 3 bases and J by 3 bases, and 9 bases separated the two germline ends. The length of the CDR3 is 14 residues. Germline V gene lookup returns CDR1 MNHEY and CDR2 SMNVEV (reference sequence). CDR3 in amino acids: CASSFRRSNQPQHF. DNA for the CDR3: TGTGCCAGCAGTTTTCGGCGATCCAATCAGCCCCAGCATTTT.

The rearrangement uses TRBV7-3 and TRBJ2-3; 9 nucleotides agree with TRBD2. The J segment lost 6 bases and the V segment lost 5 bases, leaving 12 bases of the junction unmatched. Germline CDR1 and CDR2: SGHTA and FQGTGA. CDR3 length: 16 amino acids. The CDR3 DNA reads TGTGCCAGCAGCCCCCCGGGGCTAGCGGGACCCGATACGCAGTATTTT. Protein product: CASSPPGLAGPDTQYF.

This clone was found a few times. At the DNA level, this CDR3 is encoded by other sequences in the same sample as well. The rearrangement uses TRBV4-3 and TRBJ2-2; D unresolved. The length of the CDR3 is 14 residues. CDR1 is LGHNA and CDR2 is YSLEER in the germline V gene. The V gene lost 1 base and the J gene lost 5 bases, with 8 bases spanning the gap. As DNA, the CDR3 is TGCGCCAGCAGCCAAGTAACCGTAACCGGGGAGCTGTTTTTT. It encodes CASSQVTVTGELFF.

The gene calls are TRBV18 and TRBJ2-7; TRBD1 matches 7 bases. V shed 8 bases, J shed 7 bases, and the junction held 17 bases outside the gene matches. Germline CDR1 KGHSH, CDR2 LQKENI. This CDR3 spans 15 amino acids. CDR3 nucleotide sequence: TGTGCCAGCGCGACGACAGGGTGGGGAATAGGAGAGCAGTACTTC. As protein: CASATTGWGIGEQYF. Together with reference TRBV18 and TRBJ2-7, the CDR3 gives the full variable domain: NAGVMQNPRHLVRRRGQEARLRCSPMKGHSHVYWYRQLPEEGLKFMVYLQKENIIDESGMPKERFSAEFPKEGPSILRIQQVVRGDSAAYFCASATTGWGIGEQYFGPGTRLTVT.

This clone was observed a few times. CDR3 region: CSVARVNTGELFF. CDR3 DNA sequence: TGCAGCGTTGCCAGGGTAAACACCGGGGAGCTGTTTTTT. The chain employs TRBV29-1 and TRBJ2-2; possibly TRBD1 for D (5 bases). Germline V gene sequence: CDR1 SQVTM, CDR2 ANQGSEA. V was pared by 4 bases and J by 2 bases, with 8 bases between. The CDR3 totals 13 residues.

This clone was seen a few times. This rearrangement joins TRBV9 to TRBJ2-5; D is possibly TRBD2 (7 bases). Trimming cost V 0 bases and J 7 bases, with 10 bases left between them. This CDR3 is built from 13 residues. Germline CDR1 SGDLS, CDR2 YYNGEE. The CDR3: CASSVEGEGTQYF. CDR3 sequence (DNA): TGTGCCAGCAGCGTAGAGGGGGAGGGGACCCAGTACTTC.

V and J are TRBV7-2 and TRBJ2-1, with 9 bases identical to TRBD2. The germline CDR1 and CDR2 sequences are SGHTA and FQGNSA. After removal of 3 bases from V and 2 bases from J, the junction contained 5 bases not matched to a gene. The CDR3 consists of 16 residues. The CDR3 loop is CASSFGGRGPYNEQFF. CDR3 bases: TGTGCCAGCAGCTTTGGCGGGAGGGGTCCCTACAATGAGCAGTTCTTC.

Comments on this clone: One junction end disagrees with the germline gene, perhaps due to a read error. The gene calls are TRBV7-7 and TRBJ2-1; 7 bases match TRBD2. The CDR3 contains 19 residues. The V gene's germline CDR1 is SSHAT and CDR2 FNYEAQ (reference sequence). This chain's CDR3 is CASSLGFCAGDRGGNEQFF. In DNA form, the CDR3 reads TGTGCTAGCAGCTTAGGCTTTTGTGCGGGGGATAGAGGAGGCAATGAGCAGTTCTTC.

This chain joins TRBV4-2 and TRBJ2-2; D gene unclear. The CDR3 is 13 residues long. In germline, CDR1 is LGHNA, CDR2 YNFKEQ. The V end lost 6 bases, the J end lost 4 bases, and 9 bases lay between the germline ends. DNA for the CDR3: TGTGCCAGCAGAAAACACGGCACCGGGGAGCTGTTTTTT. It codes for CASRKHGTGELFF.

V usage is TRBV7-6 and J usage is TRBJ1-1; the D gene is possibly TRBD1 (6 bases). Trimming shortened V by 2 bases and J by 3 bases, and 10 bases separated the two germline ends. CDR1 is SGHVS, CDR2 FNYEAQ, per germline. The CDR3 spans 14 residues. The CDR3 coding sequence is TGTGCCAGCAGCTTAAAGGCAGGGGACACTGAAGCTTTCTTT. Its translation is CASSLKAGDTEAFF. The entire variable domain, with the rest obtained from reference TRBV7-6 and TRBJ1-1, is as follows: GAGVSQSPRYKVTKRGQDVALRCDPISGHVSLYWYRQALGQGPEFLTYFNYEAQQDKSGLPNDRFSAERPEGSISTLTIQRTEQRDSAMYRCASSLKAGDTEAFFGQGTRLTVV.

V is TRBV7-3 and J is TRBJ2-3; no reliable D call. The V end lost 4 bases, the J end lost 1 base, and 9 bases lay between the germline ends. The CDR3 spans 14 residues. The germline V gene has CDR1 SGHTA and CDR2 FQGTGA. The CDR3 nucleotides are TGTGCCAGCAGCTATTCCCGGGGCACAGATACGCAGTATTTT. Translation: CASSYSRGTDTQYF.

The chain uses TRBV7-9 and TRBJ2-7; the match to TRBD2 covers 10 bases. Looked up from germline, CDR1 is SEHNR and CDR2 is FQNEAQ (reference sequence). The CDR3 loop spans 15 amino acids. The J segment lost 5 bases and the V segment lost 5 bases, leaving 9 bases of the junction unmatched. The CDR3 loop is CASSQLASGSHEQYF. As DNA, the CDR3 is TGTGCCAGCAGCCAATTGGCTAGCGGGAGCCACGAGCAGTACTTC.

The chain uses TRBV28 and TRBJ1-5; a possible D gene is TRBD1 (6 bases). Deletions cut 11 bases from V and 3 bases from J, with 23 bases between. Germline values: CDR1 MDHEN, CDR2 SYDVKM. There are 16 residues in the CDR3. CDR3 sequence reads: CASVAGQLRYNQPQHF. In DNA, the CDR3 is TGTGCCTCGGTCGCGGGACAACTCCGCTACAATCAGCCCCAGCATTTT.

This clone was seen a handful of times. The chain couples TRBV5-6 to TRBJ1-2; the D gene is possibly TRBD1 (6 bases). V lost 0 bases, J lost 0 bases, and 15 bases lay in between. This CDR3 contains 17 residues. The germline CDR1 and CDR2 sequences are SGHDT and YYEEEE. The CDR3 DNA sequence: TGTGCCAGCAGCTTGGGCTTTTCGGCAGGGGCTAACTATGGCTACACCTTC. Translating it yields CASSLGFSAGANYGYTF.

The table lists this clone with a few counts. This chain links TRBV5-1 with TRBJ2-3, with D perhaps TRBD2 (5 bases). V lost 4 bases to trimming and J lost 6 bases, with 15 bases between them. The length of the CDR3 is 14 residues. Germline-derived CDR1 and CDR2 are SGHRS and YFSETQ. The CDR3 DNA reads TGCGCCAGCAGCGCGGACTCTCCTGCGGATACGCAGTATTTT. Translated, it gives CASSADSPADTQYF. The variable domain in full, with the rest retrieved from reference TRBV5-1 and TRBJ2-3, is KAGVTQTPRYLIKTRGQQVTLSCSPISGHRSVSWYQQTPGQGLQFLFEYFSETQRNKGNFPGRFSGRQFSNSRSEMNVSTLELGDSALYLCASSADSPADTQYFGPGTRLTVL.

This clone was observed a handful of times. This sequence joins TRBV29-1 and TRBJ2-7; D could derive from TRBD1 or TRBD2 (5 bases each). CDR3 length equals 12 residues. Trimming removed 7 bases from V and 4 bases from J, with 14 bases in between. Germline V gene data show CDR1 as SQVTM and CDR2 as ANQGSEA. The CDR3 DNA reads TGCAGCGGTGGGGGTGGCCCTTACGAGCAGTACTTC. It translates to CSGGGGPYEQYF.

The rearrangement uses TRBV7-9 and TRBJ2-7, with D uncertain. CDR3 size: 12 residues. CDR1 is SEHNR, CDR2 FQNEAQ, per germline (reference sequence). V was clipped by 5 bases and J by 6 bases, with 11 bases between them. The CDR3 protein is CASSQPNGEQYF. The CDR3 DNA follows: TGTGCCAGCAGCCAACCTAACGGCGAGCAGTACTTC.

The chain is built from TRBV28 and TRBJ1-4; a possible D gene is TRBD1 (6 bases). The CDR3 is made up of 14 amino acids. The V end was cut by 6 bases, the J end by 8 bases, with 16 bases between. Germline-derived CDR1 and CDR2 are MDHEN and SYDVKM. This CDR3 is CASSRQALKEKLFF. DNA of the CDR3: TGTGCCAGCAGCAGACAGGCGCTTAAGGAAAAACTGTTTTTT.

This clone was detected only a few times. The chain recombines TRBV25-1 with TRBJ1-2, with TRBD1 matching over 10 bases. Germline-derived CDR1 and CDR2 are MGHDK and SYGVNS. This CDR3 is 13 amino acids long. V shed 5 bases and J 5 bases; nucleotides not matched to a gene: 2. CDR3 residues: CASSRQGAYGYTF. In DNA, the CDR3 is TGTGCCAGCAGTCGACAGGGGGCGTATGGCTACACCTTC.

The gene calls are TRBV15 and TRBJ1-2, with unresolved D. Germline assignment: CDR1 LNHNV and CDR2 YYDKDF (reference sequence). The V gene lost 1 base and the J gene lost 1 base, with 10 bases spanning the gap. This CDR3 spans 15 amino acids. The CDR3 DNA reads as TGTGCCACCAGCAGAGTGGCGGGGTTTAACTATGGCTACACCTTC. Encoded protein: CATSRVAGFNYGYTF.

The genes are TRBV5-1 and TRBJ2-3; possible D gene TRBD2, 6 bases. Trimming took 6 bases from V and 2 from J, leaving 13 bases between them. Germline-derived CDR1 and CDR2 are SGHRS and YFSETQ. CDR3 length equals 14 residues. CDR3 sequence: CASNGGTNTDTQYF. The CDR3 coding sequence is TGCGCCAGCAATGGCGGGACCAACACAGATACGCAGTATTTT. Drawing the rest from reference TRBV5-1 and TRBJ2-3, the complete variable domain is KAGVTQTPRYLIKTRGQQVTLSCSPISGHRSVSWYQQTPGQGLQFLFEYFSETQRNKGNFPGRFSGRQFSNSRSEMNVSTLELGDSALYLCASNGGTNTDTQYFGPGTRLTVL.

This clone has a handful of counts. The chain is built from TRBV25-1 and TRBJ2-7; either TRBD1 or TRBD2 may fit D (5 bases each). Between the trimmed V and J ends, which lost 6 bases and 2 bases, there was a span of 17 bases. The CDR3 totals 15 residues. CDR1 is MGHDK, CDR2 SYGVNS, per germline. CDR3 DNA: TGTGCCAGCAGCGACTCCGGGAAGGGACCCTACGAGCAGTACTTC. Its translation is CASSDSGKGPYEQYF.

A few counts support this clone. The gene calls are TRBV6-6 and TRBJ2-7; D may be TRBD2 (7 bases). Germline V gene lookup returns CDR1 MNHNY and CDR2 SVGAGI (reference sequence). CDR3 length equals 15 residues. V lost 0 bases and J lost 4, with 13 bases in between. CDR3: CASSYSRGGAYEQYF. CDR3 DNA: TGTGCCAGCAGTTACTCGAGGGGGGGAGCATACGAGCAGTACTTC.

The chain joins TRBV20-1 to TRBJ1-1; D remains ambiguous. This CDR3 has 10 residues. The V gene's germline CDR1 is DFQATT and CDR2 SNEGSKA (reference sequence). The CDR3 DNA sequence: TGCAGCCTATGGGGCACTGAAGCTTTCTTT. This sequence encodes CSLWGTEAFF.

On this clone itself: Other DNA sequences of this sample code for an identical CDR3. The DNA for the CDR3 is TGTGCCAGCTCACAACAGGGGACTGAAGCTTTCTTT. Amino acid sequence: CASSQQGTEAFF. The genes are TRBV18 and TRBJ1-1; TRBD1 agrees at 7 bases. Germline V gene lookup returns CDR1 KGHSH and CDR2 LQKENI. V lost 4 bases, J lost 5 bases, and 1 base stayed unmatched. This CDR3 spans 12 amino acids.

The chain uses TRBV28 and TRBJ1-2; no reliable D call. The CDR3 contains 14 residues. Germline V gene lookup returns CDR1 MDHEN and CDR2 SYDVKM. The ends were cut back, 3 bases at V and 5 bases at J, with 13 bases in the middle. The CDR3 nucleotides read TGTGCCAGCAGTTTGGGTCTCGCCCTATATGGCTACACCTTC. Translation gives CASSLGLALYGYTF.

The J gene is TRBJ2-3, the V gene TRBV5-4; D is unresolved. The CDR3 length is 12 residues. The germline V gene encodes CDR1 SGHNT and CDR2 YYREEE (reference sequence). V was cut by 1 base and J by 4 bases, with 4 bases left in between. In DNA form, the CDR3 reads TGTGCCAGCAGCTTGTCGGCAGATACGCAGTATTTT. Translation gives CASSLSADTQYF.

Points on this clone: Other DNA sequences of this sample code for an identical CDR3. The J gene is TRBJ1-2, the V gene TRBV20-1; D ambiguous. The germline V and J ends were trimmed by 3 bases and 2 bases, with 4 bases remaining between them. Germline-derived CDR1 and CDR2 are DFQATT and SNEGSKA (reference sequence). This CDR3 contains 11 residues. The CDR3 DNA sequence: TGCAGTGCTAGTACAAACTATGGCTACACCTTC. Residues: CSASTNYGYTF.